This passage covers 23 T cell receptor beta chains from one sample sequenced in a study of blood T cell repertoires in COVID-19. Data came from immunoSEQ multiplex PCR; TCRdb stores just in-frame clones and leaves some out. The repertoire holds around 190,000 clones, roughly 84% seen once, with 1.5% in the top ten. The sample comprised peripheral blood. The receptors shown here come from a human donor in a cohort sampled during active COVID-19.

This clone has only a few counts. The chain joins TRBV6-2 or TRBV6-3 to TRBJ2-7; tentatively, D is TRBD1 (5 bases). Trimming removed 0 bases at V and 5 bases at J, with 14 bases between. CDR1 and CDR2 from the germline V gene are MNHEY and SVGEGT. The CDR3 spans 15 residues. The CDR3 region is CASSYSSYQGNEQYF. The CDR3 DNA sequence: TGTGCCAGCAGTTACTCGAGCTATCAGGGCAACGAGCAGTACTTC.

The count of this clone is one. The gene calls are TRBV7-8 and TRBJ1-2; 10 nucleotides agree with TRBD1. In germline, CDR1 is SGHVS, CDR2 FQNEAQ. The V segment lost 5 bases and the J segment 4 bases; nucleotides outside the gene matches: 7. The length of the CDR3 is 15 residues. The CDR3 nucleotides read TGTGCCAGCAGCACTCCGGGACAGGGGCTCTATGGCTACACCTTC. Amino acids: CASSTPGQGLYGYTF.

The chain couples TRBV28 to TRBJ1-2, with D maybe TRBD1 (5 bases). The CDR3 is made up of 13 amino acids. Trimming left V 6 bases short and J 3 bases short, with 11 bases between. CDR1 and CDR2 from the germline V gene are MDHEN and SYDVKM. CDR3: CASRTDMDYGYTF. CDR3 in DNA: TGTGCCAGCAGGACGGACATGGACTATGGCTACACCTTC.

The J gene is TRBJ2-7, the V gene TRBV28, with 9 bases lining up with TRBD1. CDR1 MDHEN and CDR2 SYDVKM come from the germline V gene. Losses at the gene ends were 5 bases for V and 2 bases for J; bases not matched to a gene: 4. This CDR3 has 14 amino acids. CDR3 in amino acids: CASSPDRGPYEQYF. The CDR3 nucleotides read TGTGCCAGCAGTCCGGACAGGGGACCCTACGAGCAGTACTTC.

This clone showed up just a few times. The V gene is TRBV28, the J gene TRBJ1-2, with 8 bases fitting TRBD1. V trimming: 5 bases; J trimming: 4 bases; junction bases outside the gene matches: 6. Germline assignment: CDR1 MDHEN and CDR2 SYDVKM. This CDR3 is 14 amino acids long. The CDR3 is CASSLQGAVYGYTF. In DNA form, the CDR3 reads TGTGCCAGCAGTCTCCAGGGGGCGGTCTATGGCTACACCTTC.

The rearrangement links TRBV7-2 to TRBJ2-7; 8 bases align to TRBD1. Germline-derived CDR1 and CDR2 are SGHTA and FQGNSA. The CDR3 spans 14 residues. V dropped 4 bases and J dropped 4; count of bases not matched to a gene: 6. The CDR3 DNA reads as TGTGCCAGCAGCTCGAACAGGGGGGCATACGAGCAGTACTTC. This codes for CASSSNRGAYEQYF.

The chain uses TRBV24-1 and TRBJ1-5, with D unclear. The CDR3 contains 14 residues. Germline lookup yields CDR1 KGHDR and CDR2 SFDVKD. Trimming stripped 0 bases from V and 4 bases from J, with 6 bases between. CDR3 sequence reads: CATSDLWRNQPQHF. Here the CDR3 DNA reads TGTGCCACCAGTGATTTGTGGCGGAATCAGCCCCAGCATTTT.

This chain joins TRBV18 and TRBJ1-1; tentative D call: TRBD1 (6 bases). This CDR3 has 14 residues. From germline, CDR1 is KGHSH and CDR2 LQKENI. The V end was cut by 3 bases, the J end by 1 base, with 9 bases between. The CDR3 loop is CASSPWTENTEAFF. DNA for the CDR3: TGTGCCAGCTCACCTTGGACAGAGAACACTGAAGCTTTCTTT.

The chain has TRBV19 and TRBJ2-7; D is possibly TRBD2 (7 bases). V was shortened by 5 bases and J by 0 bases, with 14 bases between the two germline ends. The germline gives CDR1 LNHDA, CDR2 SQIVND (reference sequence). The CDR3 spans 15 residues. DNA for the CDR3: TGTGCCAGTAGTGGGAGGGGACAAAGCTCCTACGAGCAGTACTTC. Encoded protein: CASSGRGQSSYEQYF.

This sequence joins TRBV5-4 and TRBJ1-5, with 7 nucleotides matching TRBD1. CDR1 and CDR2 (germline): SGHNT, YYREEE (reference sequence). With 0 bases clipped from V and 5 bases from J, the junction kept 5 bases outside the gene matches. The CDR3 covers 15 residues. CDR3 protein: CASSLDRDSDQPQHF. As DNA, the CDR3 is TGTGCCAGCAGCTTGGACCGGGACAGCGATCAGCCCCAGCATTTT.

V and J are TRBV3-1 (or the pseudogene TRBV3-2) and TRBJ2-7; TRBD1 aligns across 7 bases. This CDR3 has 15 amino acids. Germline V gene sequence: CDR1 LGHDT, CDR2 YNNKEL (reference sequence). V was pared by 4 bases and J by 3 bases, with 9 bases of the junction left unmatched. The CDR3, as DNA: TGTGCCAGCAGCCCATTCGGGACAGAGCACTACGAGCAGTACTTC. Translation: CASSPFGTEHYEQYF.

V usage is TRBV15 and J usage is TRBJ2-7; D may be TRBD2 (6 bases). CDR3 length: 13 amino acids. The ends were cut back, 7 bases at V and 1 base at J, with 11 bases in the middle. The germline gives CDR1 LNHNV, CDR2 YYDKDF (reference sequence). CDR3 protein: CATKPDYSYEQYF. The CDR3 DNA follows: TGTGCCACCAAACCGGACTATTCCTACGAGCAGTACTTC.

The sample holds one count of this clone. The CDR3 protein is CASSPDRERNQPQHF. The CDR3 region has the DNA TGTGCCAGCAGTCCGGACAGGGAGCGAAATCAGCCCCAGCATTTT. This rearrangement joins TRBV2 to TRBJ1-5; 8 bases map to TRBD1. Germline CDR1 reads SNHLY; CDR2 reads FYNNEI. V shed 5 bases, J shed 4 bases, and the junction held 7 bases outside the gene matches. The CDR3 loop spans 15 amino acids.

The V call is TRBV6-5, the J call TRBJ1-2, with D uncertain. The CDR3 spans 12 residues. V was clipped by 6 bases and J by 4 bases, with 9 bases between them. Germline V gives CDR1 MNHEY, CDR2 SVGAGI. The chain's CDR3 is CASSLALYGYTF. For the CDR3, the DNA is TGTGCCAGCAGCCTGGCCCTCTATGGCTACACCTTC.

DNA of the CDR3: TGTGCCAGCAGCCCGTCAGGGGGCTATGGCTACACCTTC. It is translated as CASSPSGGYGYTF. The chain recombines TRBV6-5 with TRBJ1-2; TRBD1 aligns across 7 bases. Germline CDR1 and CDR2: MNHEY and SVGAGI. The CDR3 sequence is 13 residues long. The J segment lost 4 bases and the V segment lost 6 bases, leaving 5 bases of the junction unmatched.

The chain joins TRBV3-1 (or the pseudogene TRBV3-2) to TRBJ2-2, with 8 nucleotides matching TRBD2. Germline CDR1 and CDR2: LGHDT and YNNKEL (reference sequence). J was trimmed by 4 bases and V by 2 bases; bases with no gene match: 3. The CDR3 length is 15 residues. The chain's CDR3 is CASSQIAGSTGELFF. CDR3 bases: TGTGCCAGCAGCCAAATAGCGGGAAGCACCGGGGAGCTGTTTTTT.

V usage is TRBV7-8 and J usage is TRBJ2-7; TRBD2 matches 7 bases. The length of the CDR3 is 13 residues. V lost 5 bases and J lost 2; bases outside the gene matches: 3. From germline, CDR1 is SGHVS and CDR2 FQNEAQ. The chain's CDR3 is CASSRGLTYEQYF. CDR3 nucleotide sequence: TGTGCCAGCAGCCGGGGACTAACCTACGAGCAGTACTTC.

The chain uses TRBV5-6 and TRBJ2-3, with no clear D. The germline V gene has CDR1 SGHDT and CDR2 YYEEEE. The V gene lost 5 bases and the J gene lost 2 bases, with 6 bases spanning the gap. The CDR3 spans 12 residues. The CDR3 region has the DNA TGTGCCAGCAGTTTTATCACAGATACGCAGTATTTT. Translation: CASSFITDTQYF.

A few counts support this clone. The rearrangement links TRBV11-2 to TRBJ2-7; D may be TRBD1 (5 bases). The germline CDR1 and CDR2 sequences are SGHAT and FQNNGV. The V end was cut by 5 bases, the J end by 4 bases, with 6 bases between. The CDR3 is 11 residues long. The CDR3 is CASSAGYEQYF. The CDR3 DNA reads as TGTGCCAGCAGCGCAGGGTACGAGCAGTACTTC.

The rearrangement joins TRBV3-1 (or the pseudogene TRBV3-2) to TRBJ1-3; D possibly corresponds to TRBD1 (5 bases). Per the germline V gene, CDR1 is LGHDT and CDR2 is YNNKEL (reference sequence). The CDR3 runs to 15 residues. Trimming shortened V by 4 bases and J by 1 base, and 11 bases separated the two germline ends. CDR3 nucleotide sequence: TGTGCCAGCAGCCCCCCCGGGGGGTCTGGAAACACCATATATTTT. It translates to CASSPPGGSGNTIYF.

This chain connects TRBV15 to TRBJ2-1; 8 bases line up with TRBD2. The germline V gene encodes CDR1 LNHNV and CDR2 YYDKDF (reference sequence). The CDR3 has 12 residues. Germline trimming cut 8 bases from V and 7 bases from J; bases unmatched to any gene: 4. CDR3 sequence: CATGRGGNEQFF. The CDR3 nucleotides read TGTGCCACCGGACGGGGGGGAAATGAGCAGTTCTTC.

Only a few counts were recorded for this clone. This sequence joins TRBV7-9 and TRBJ2-7; weak D call: TRBD2 (6 bases). The CDR3 runs 13 residues. V gave up 7 bases and J gave up 2 bases, with 12 bases separating them. Germline assignment: CDR1 SEHNR and CDR2 FQNEAQ (reference sequence). CDR3 nucleotides: TGTGCCAGCAACGCAGGGAGGCCCTACGAGCAGTACTTC. This encodes CASNAGRPYEQYF.

The V and J genes are TRBV6-2 or TRBV6-3 and TRBJ2-7; a weak D match, TRBD2 (6 bases). The V gene's germline CDR1 is MNHEY and CDR2 SVGEGT. CDR3 size: 15 residues. V lost 4 bases to trimming and J lost 6 bases, with 19 bases between them. The CDR3 is CASSSRPKLASEQYF. The DNA for the CDR3 is TGTGCCAGCAGTTCTCGACCGAAACTAGCCTCCGAGCAGTACTTC.